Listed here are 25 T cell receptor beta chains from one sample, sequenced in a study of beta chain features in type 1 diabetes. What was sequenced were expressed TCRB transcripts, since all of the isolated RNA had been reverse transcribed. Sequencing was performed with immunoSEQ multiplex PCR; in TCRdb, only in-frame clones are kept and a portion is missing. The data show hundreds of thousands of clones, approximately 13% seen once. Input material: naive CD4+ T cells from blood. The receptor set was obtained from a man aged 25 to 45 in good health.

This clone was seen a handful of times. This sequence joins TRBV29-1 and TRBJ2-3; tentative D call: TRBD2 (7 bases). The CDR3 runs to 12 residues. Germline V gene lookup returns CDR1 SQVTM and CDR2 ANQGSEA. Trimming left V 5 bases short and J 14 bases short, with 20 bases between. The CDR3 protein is CSVLVAGAAGYF. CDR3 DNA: TGCAGCGTTCTTGTGGCGGGGGCCGCGGGGTATTTT.

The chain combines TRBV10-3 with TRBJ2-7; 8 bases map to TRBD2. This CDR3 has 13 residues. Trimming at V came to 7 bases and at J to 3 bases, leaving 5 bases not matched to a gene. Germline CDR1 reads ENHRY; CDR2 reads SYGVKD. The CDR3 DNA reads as TGTGCCATCACCCCCCGGGGGGGCTACGAGCAGTACTTC. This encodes CAITPRGGYEQYF.

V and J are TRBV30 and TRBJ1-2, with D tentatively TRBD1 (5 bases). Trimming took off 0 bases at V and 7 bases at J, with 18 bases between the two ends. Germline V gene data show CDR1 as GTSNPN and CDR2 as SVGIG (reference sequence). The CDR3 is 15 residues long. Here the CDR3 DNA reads TGTGCCTGGAGTGTTGGAAGTATAGGGGTTGGTGGCTACACCTTC. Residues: CAWSVGSIGVGGYTF.

The CDR3 protein is CASSYSTATYEQYF. Here the CDR3 DNA reads TGTGCCAGCAGTTACTCCACGGCTACCTACGAGCAGTACTTC. This chain uses TRBV6-5 with TRBJ2-7, with no clear D. Germline V gene data show CDR1 as MNHEY and CDR2 as SVGAGI. The CDR3 runs to 14 residues. V lost 0 bases and J lost 2, with 8 bases in between.

Here the CDR3 reads CASSQGGPDTQYF. CDR3 coding DNA: TGCGCCAGCAGCCAAGGGGGGCCAGATACGCAGTATTTT. The J gene is TRBJ2-3, the V gene TRBV4-1, with D possibly TRBD1 on 6 matching bases. Looked up from germline, CDR1 is MGHRA and CDR2 is YSYEKL. V lost 1 base, J lost 4 bases, and 6 bases lay in between. The CDR3 consists of 13 residues.

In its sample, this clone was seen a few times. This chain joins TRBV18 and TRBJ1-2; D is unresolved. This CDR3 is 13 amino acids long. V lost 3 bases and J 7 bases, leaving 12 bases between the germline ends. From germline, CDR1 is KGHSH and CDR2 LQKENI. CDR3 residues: CASSPFELAGYTF. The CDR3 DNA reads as TGTGCCAGCTCACCCTTTGAGCTGGCTGGCTACACCTTC.

The CDR3 loop reads CASSLVRSATDTQYF. The CDR3 region has the DNA TGTGCCAGCAGCTTAGTGCGGTCAGCCACAGATACGCAGTATTTT. V gene TRBV11-2 combines with J gene TRBJ2-3; D is unresolved. Germline V lookup: CDR1 SGHAT, CDR2 FQNNGV. Trimming left V 1 base short and J 2 bases short, with 10 bases between. This CDR3 is 15 amino acids long.

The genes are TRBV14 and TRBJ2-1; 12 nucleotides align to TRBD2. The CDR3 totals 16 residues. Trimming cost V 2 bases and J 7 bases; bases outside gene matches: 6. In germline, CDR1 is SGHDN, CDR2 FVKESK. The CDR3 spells CASSQLAGGLVNEQFF. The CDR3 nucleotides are TGTGCCAGCAGCCAACTAGCGGGAGGGCTCGTAAATGAGCAGTTCTTC. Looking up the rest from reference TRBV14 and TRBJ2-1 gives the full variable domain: EAGVTQFPSHSVIEKGQTVTLRCDPISGHDNLYWYRRVMGKEIKFLLHFVKESKQDESGMPNNRFLAERTGGTYSTLKVQPAELEDSGVYFCASSQLAGGLVNEQFFGPGTRLTVL.

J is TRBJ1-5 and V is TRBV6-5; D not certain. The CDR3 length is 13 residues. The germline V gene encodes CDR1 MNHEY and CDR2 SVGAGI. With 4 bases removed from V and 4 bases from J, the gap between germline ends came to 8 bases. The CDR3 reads CASSWERNQPQHF. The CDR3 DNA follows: TGTGCCAGCAGTTGGGAACGAAATCAGCCCCAGCATTTT.

CDR3 coding DNA: TGTGCCAGCAGTAGCCTCTCGGGAGACTTAAAGCAGTACGTC. Its protein product is CASSSLSGDLKQYV. The gene calls are TRBV6-5 and TRBJ2-7; the D gene is possibly TRBD2 (6 bases). V was shortened by 5 bases and J by 8 bases, with 19 bases between the two germline ends. The CDR3 totals 14 residues. CDR1 and CDR2 (germline): MNHEY, SVGAGI.

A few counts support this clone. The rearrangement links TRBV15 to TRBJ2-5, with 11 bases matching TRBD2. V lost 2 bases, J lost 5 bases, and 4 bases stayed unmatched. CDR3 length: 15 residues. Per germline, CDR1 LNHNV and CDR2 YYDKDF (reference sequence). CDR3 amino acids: CATSRRLAGPETQYF. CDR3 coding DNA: TGTGCCACCAGCAGACGACTAGCGGGACCCGAGACCCAGTACTTC.

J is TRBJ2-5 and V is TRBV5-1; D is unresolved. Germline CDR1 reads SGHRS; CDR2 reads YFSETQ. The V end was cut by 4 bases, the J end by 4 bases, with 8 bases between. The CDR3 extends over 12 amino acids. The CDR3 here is CASSLTLETQYF. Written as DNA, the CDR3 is TGCGCCAGCAGCCTAACGTTAGAGACCCAGTACTTC.

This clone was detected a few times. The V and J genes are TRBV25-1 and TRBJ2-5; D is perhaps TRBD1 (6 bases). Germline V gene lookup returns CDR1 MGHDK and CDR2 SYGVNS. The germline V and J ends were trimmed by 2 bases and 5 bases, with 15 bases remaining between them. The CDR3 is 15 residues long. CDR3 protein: CASSEARGIRETQYF. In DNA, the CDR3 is TGTGCCAGCAGTGAAGCGAGGGGGATTCGGGAGACCCAGTACTTC. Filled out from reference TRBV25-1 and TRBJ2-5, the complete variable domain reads EADIYQTPRYLVIGTGKKITLECSQTMGHDKMYWYQQDPGMELHLIHYSYGVNSTEKGDLSSESTVSRIRTEHFPLTLESARPSHTSQYLCASSEARGIRETQYFGPGTRLLVL.

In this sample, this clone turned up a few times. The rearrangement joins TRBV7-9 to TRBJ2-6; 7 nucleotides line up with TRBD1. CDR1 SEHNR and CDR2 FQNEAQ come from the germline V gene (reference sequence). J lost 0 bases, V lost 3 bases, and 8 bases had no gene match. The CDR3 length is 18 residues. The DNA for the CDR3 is TGTGCCAGCAGCTTTGTGGGACAGAAATTCTCTGGGGCCAACGTCCTGACTTTC. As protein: CASSFVGQKFSGANVLTF.

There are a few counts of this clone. The CDR3 DNA reads TGTGCCAGCAGCTTTTCCCCGAGCACCGGGGAGCTGTTTTTT. Protein sequence: CASSFSPSTGELFF. The chain employs TRBV7-9 and TRBJ2-2; D is unresolved. Trimming cost V 3 bases and J 4 bases, with 9 bases left between them. The CDR3 extends over 14 amino acids. From germline, CDR1 is SEHNR and CDR2 FQNEAQ (reference sequence).

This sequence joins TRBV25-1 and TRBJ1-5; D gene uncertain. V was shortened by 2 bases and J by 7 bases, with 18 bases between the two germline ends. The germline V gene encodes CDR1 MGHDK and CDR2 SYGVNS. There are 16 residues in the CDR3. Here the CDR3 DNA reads TGTGCCAGCAGTGAAGGAGGTGGACCTCTGGGGCAGCCCCAGCATTTT. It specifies CASSEGGGPLGQPQHF.

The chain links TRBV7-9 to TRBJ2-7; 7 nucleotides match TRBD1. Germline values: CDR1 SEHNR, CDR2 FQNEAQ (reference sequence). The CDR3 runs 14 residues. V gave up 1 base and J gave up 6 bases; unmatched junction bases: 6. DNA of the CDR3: TGTGCCAGCAGCTTAGACACACAGGGGTTCGAGCAGTACTTC. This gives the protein CASSLDTQGFEQYF.

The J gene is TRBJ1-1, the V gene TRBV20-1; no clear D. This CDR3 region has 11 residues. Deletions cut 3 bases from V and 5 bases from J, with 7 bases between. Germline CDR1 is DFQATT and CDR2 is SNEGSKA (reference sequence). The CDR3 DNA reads TGCAGTGCTAGCTGGTGGACTGAAGCTTTCTTT. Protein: CSASWWTEAFF.

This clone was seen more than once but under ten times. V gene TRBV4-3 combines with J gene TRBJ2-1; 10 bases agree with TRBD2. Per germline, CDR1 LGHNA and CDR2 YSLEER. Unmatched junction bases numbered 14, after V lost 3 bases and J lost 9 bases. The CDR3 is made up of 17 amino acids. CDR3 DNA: TGCGCCAGCAGCCACCATCCAGCGGGAGGGTCGAGTAGTGAGCAGTTCTTC. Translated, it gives CASSHHPAGGSSSEQFF.

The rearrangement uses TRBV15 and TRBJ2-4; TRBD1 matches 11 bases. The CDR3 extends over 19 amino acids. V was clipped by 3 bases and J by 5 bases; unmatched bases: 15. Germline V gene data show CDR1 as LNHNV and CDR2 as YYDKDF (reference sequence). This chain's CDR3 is CATSRLGQGEPGKENIQYF. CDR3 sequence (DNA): TGTGCCACCAGCAGGTTGGGACAGGGGGAGCCAGGGAAGGAAAACATTCAGTACTTC.

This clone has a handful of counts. This chain's CDR3 is CASSVPGRAEAFF. As DNA, the CDR3 is TGTGCCAGCAGTGTGCCAGGGAGAGCTGAAGCTTTCTTT. The chain joins TRBV25-1 to TRBJ1-1, with D perhaps TRBD1 (5 bases). V was clipped by 4 bases and J by 6 bases, with 12 bases between them. The CDR3 is 13 residues long. Germline CDR1 and CDR2: MGHDK and SYGVNS.

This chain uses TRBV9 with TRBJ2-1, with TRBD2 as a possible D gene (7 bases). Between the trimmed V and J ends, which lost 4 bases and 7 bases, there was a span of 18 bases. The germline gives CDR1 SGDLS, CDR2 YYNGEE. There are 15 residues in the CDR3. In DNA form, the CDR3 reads TGTGCCAGCAGCTCCAAACAGGGACTATCGAATGAGCAGTTCTTC. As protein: CASSSKQGLSNEQFF.

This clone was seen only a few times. CDR3: CASSPGAGQPQHF. The CDR3 nucleotides are TGTGCCAGCAGCCCGGGGGCGGGTCAGCCCCAGCATTTT. The chain employs TRBV7-2 and TRBJ1-5, with a possible D match to TRBD1 (6 bases). V was pared by 5 bases and J by 6 bases, with 11 bases between. Per germline, CDR1 SGHTA and CDR2 FQGNSA. The CDR3 extends over 13 amino acids.

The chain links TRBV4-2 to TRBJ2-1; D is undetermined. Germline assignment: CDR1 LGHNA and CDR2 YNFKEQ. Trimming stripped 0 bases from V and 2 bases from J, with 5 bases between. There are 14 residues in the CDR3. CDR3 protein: CASSQDVAYNEQFF. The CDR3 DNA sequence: TGTGCCAGCAGCCAAGACGTAGCCTACAATGAGCAGTTCTTC.

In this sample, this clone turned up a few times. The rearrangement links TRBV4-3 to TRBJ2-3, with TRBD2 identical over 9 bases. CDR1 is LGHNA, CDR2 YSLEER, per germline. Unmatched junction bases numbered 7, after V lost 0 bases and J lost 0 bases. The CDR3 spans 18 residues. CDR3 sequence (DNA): TGCGCCAGCAGCCAAGATCTGGCGGGAGGGATAAGCACAGATACGCAGTATTTT. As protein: CASSQDLAGGISTDTQYF.